The 27 T cell receptor beta chains given below trace back to one sample, sequenced in a study of monozygotic twins with inflammatory bowel disease. Reprocessing the 5' RACE reads, TCRdb reports a single entry for every CDR3 protein and omits DNA. This listing includes more than 300,000 distinct CDR3 sequences. Sequenced material: blood. These receptors all stem from a human donor with ulcerative colitis or Crohn's disease, or a healthy co-twin of an affected twin (not recorded which).

V gene TRBV4-1 combines with J gene TRBJ2-5; checking the TCRdb D call of TRBD1 is not possible without DNA. CDR1 and CDR2 from the germline V gene are MGHRA and YSYEKL. The length of the CDR3 is 16 residues. The CDR3: CASSLPGGGGEETQYF.

This chain connects TRBV29-1 to TRBJ2-1; the TRBD1 assignment by TCRdb is unverifiable without DNA. The CDR3 spans 15 residues. Germline V gives CDR1 SQVTM, CDR2 ANQGSEA. CDR3 loop: CSVASGQISYNEQFF.

The V gene is TRBV12-5, the J gene TRBJ2-3; TCRdb reports TRBD1, a call that lacks DNA to check it against. Germline V gives CDR1 LGHNT, CDR2 FRNRAP. The CDR3 runs 14 residues. This CDR3 reads CASGPGTGGDTQYF.

The chain has TRBV7-2 and TRBJ2-1; TCRdb's D call, TRBD2, is unchecked because there is no DNA. Germline V gives CDR1 SGHTA, CDR2 FQGNSA. The CDR3 totals 16 residues. The CDR3 here is CASSFLATKSYNEQFF.

V usage is TRBV5-6 and J usage is TRBJ2-7; TCRdb outputs TRBD1, but without DNA this stays unchecked. This CDR3 has 16 amino acids. Germline values: CDR1 SGHDT, CDR2 YYEEEE. The CDR3 sequence is CASSLFATEFNYEQYF.

The chain has TRBV9 and TRBJ2-7; without DNA, the TCRdb call of TRBD1 cannot be checked. Germline V gives CDR1 SGDLS, CDR2 YYNGEE. This CDR3 region has 13 residues. The CDR3 sequence is CASSGGGPYEQYF.

Here the CDR3 reads CASSQGSGIEQFF. V usage is TRBV4-1 and J usage is TRBJ2-1; the TRBD2 assignment by TCRdb is unverifiable without DNA. This CDR3 comprises 13 residues. The germline CDR1 and CDR2 sequences are MGHRA and YSYEKL.

The chain uses TRBV7-8 and TRBJ1-1; TCRdb lists TRBD1, though no DNA is available to test this call. Germline values: CDR1 SGHVS, CDR2 FQNEAQ. The CDR3 runs to 16 residues. The CDR3 loop reads CASSLPRQRPNTEAFF.

The V and J genes are TRBV5-1 and TRBJ2-7; TCRdb selects TRBD1, and the lack of DNA leaves this call unchecked. The germline gives CDR1 SGHRS, CDR2 YFSETQ. This CDR3 is built from 15 residues. This CDR3 reads CASSLSRQGIYEQYF.

V is TRBV6-5 and J is TRBJ2-7; TCRdb outputs TRBD1, but without DNA this stays unchecked. The CDR3 contains 14 residues. The germline CDR1 and CDR2 sequences are MNHEY and SVGAGI. CDR3 loop: CASSYGTPTYEQYF.

The CDR3 protein is CATTSTEGGAYNEQFF. The V gene is TRBV24-1, the J gene TRBJ2-1. There are 16 residues in the CDR3. Germline CDR1 KGHDR, CDR2 SFDVKD.

The chain joins TRBV15 to TRBJ1-6. Germline CDR1 is LNHNV and CDR2 is YYDKDF (reference sequence). The CDR3 covers 17 residues. CDR3 residues: CATSRIVSKDYNSPLHF.

V gene TRBV6-2 or TRBV6-3 combines with J gene TRBJ2-5; TCRdb's D gene call, TRBD1, goes unchecked for lack of DNA. The CDR3 sequence is 15 residues long. Per the germline V gene, CDR1 is MNHEY and CDR2 is SVGEGT. This chain's CDR3 is CASSYEWDGQETQYF.

J is TRBJ2-7 and V is TRBV20-1; the TCRdb D gene call, TRBD1, has no DNA to confirm it. CDR1 and CDR2 (germline): DFQATT, SNEGSKA (reference sequence). This CDR3 comprises 14 residues. This chain's CDR3 is CSAPVRAVSYEQYF.

This sequence joins TRBV7-6 and TRBJ1-2; lacking DNA, the TRBD1 call made by TCRdb goes unchecked. Germline assignment: CDR1 SGHVS and CDR2 FNYEAQ. The CDR3 covers 15 residues. Here the CDR3 reads CASSFSGTGEGGYTF.

This chain uses TRBV19 with TRBJ2-7. The CDR3 covers 14 residues. The germline V gene encodes CDR1 LNHDA and CDR2 SQIVND (reference sequence). The CDR3 reads CASSMTDSSYEQYF.

CDR3: CSVETGRVGDDEQFF. The chain links TRBV29-1 to TRBJ2-1; TCRdb reports TRBD1, a call that lacks DNA to check it against. CDR3 size: 15 residues. Germline CDR1 is SQVTM and CDR2 is ANQGSEA.

This chain connects TRBV9 to TRBJ1-4. CDR1 is SGDLS and CDR2 is YYNGEE in the germline V gene. The length of the CDR3 is 16 residues. CDR3 amino acids: CASSVDKGGVNEKLFF. Based on the CDR3 plus reference TRBV9 and TRBJ1-4, the full variable domain is DSGVTQTPKHLITATGQRVTLRCSPRSGDLSVYWYQQSLDQGLQFLIQYYNGEERAKGNILERFSAQQFPDLHSELNLSSLELGDSALYFCASSVDKGGVNEKLFFGSGTQLSVL.

The chain carries TRBV4-3 and TRBJ1-2; TCRdb lists TRBD1, though no DNA is available to test this call. The germline gives CDR1 LGHNA, CDR2 YSLEER. This CDR3 region has 15 residues. This CDR3 is CASSPTRESGYGYTF.

This chain links TRBV6-5 with TRBJ1-1; the TRBD1 assignment by TCRdb is unverifiable without DNA. Germline loops: CDR1 MNHEY, CDR2 SVGAGI. The CDR3 is made up of 15 amino acids. This CDR3 is CASSYSKQGKTEAFF.

CDR3 loop: CASSIGATDGYTF. The chain carries TRBV5-1 and TRBJ1-2; TCRdb selects TRBD1, and the lack of DNA leaves this call unchecked. Germline V gene lookup returns CDR1 SGHRS and CDR2 YFSETQ. This CDR3 region has 13 residues.

The chain carries TRBV6-1 and TRBJ2-7. The CDR3 totals 16 residues. Germline lookup yields CDR1 MNHNS and CDR2 SASEGT. The CDR3 loop reads CASSQRGRRSSYEQYF.

The rearrangement uses TRBV10-3 and TRBJ2-7; TCRdb names TRBD2, which stays unverified in the absence of DNA. The CDR3 covers 15 residues. The germline CDR1 and CDR2 sequences are ENHRY and SYGVKD. The CDR3 loop reads CAIRDQTSGGDEQYF.

This sequence joins TRBV11-3 and TRBJ2-2; TCRdb lists TRBD1, though no DNA is available to test this call. The CDR3 consists of 16 residues. CDR1 and CDR2 from the germline V gene are SGHNT and YENEEA. The CDR3 loop reads CASSWGDRKGTGELFF.

This sequence joins TRBV4-3 and TRBJ2-1; TCRdb lists TRBD1, though no DNA is available to test this call. CDR1 LGHNA and CDR2 YSLEER come from the germline V gene. This CDR3 contains 16 residues. The CDR3 sequence is CASSGQLEPSYNEQFF.

The V gene is TRBV7-9, the J gene TRBJ1-2; TCRdb reports TRBD1, a call that lacks DNA to check it against. This CDR3 contains 14 residues. Germline CDR1 reads SEHNR; CDR2 reads FQNEAQ (reference sequence). This chain's CDR3 is CASSLGSGLRGYTF.

The genes are TRBV4-2 and TRBJ2-2; TCRdb names TRBD2, which stays unverified in the absence of DNA. The CDR3 has 16 amino acids. CDR1 is LGHNA, CDR2 YNFKEQ, per germline. CDR3: CASSPLAGGQTGELFF.